The clone carrying this TCR beta chain was seen repeatedly, ten times or more. V was pared by 2 bases and J by 0 bases, with 14 bases between. The CDR3 spans 17 residues. CDR1 and CDR2 (germline): MNHEY, SVGEGT. In building TCR beta libraries, iRepertoire HTBI primers were used together with Arm-PCR of CDR3 regions. One entry per CDR3 protein, called by TCRdb with MiXCR from the multiplex PCR reads. The sample has hundreds of thousands of distinct CDR3 sequences, around 16% seen once. The data originate from a study of regulatory T cells in long-lasting Graves disease. Time point meaning: newly diagnosed GD, antithyroid drugs for less than 3 months. The authors made the TCR library using RNA they extracted from PBMCs. The same data also went into a second study, on T cells in Graves' hyperthyroidism and ophthalmopathy.

The J gene is TRBJ2-1, the V gene TRBV6-2 or TRBV6-3; D gene unclear. The sample here was peripheral blood mononuclear cells (PBMCs), taken at new diagnosis, from a patient treated with antithyroid drugs. The sequence was obtained from a woman aged 35-60 years with Graves disease. The CDR3 nucleotides are TGTGCCAGCAGTTACCTTACGCACTGGAGCTCCTACAATGAGCAGTTCTTC. Amino acids: CASSYLTHWSSYNEQFF.